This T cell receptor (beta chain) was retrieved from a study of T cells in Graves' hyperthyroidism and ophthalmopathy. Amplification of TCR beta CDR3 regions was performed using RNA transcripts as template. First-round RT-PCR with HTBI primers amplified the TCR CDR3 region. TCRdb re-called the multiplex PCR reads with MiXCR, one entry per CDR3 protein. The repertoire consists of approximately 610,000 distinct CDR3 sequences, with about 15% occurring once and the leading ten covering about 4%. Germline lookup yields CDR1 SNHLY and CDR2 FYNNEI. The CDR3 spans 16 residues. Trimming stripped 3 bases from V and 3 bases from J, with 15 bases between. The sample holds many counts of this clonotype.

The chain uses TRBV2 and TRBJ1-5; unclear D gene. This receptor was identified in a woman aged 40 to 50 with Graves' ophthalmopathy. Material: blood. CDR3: CASSEFGQVSNQPQHF. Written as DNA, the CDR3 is TGTGCCAGCAGTGAGTTCGGCCAGGTCTCCAATCAGCCCCAGCATTTT. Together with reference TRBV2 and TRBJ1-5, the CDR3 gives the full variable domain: EPEVTQTPSHQVTQMGQEVILRCVPISNHLYFYWYRQILGQKVEFLVSFYNNEISEKSEIFDDQFSVERPDGSNFTLKIRSTKLEDSAMYFCASSEFGQVSNQPQHFGDGTRLSIL.